Below are 6 T cell receptor beta chains sequenced from a single sample in a study of T cell repertoires in ileal Crohn's disease. Sequenced by immunoSEQ multiplex PCR; TCRdb stores in-frame clones only, minus some. The sample holds more than 9,000 clones, about 80% seen once. The source material was ileal tissue. These receptors were collected from an adult with Crohn's disease.

This clone has only a few counts. The chain combines TRBV2 with TRBJ1-2, with TRBD1 matching 9 bases. V shed 6 bases, J shed 4 bases, and the junction held 6 bases outside the gene matches. Germline V gene sequence: CDR1 SNHLY, CDR2 FYNNEI. The CDR3 is 14 amino acids. The CDR3 sequence: CASRIQGASYGYTF. CDR3 bases: TGTGCCAGCAGGATACAGGGGGCAAGCTATGGCTACACCTTC.

The V gene is TRBV7-2, the J gene TRBJ2-3; D gene uncertain. The germline V and J ends were trimmed by 6 bases and 1 base, with 14 bases remaining between them. This CDR3 has 15 residues. Germline CDR1 is SGHTA and CDR2 is FQGNSA. The CDR3 spells CASSLMGARTDTQYF. The CDR3 DNA sequence: TGTGCCAGCAGTCTAATGGGCGCCCGCACAGATACGCAGTATTTT. The whole variable domain, remainder taken from reference TRBV7-2 and TRBJ2-3, is GAGVSQSPSNKVTEKGKDVELRCDPISGHTALYWYRQSLGQGLEFLIYFQGNSAPDKSGLPSDRFSAERTGGSVSTLTIQRTQQEDSAVYLCASSLMGARTDTQYFGPGTRLTVL.

This CDR3 is CASSLGTGEDEQYF. CDR3 coding DNA: TGTGCCAGCAGCTTAGGGACAGGGGAGGACGAGCAGTACTTC. V gene TRBV7-6 combines with J gene TRBJ2-7; 9 nucleotides match TRBD1. Germline V gene lookup returns CDR1 SGHVS and CDR2 FNYEAQ. This CDR3 region has 14 residues. J gave up 5 bases and V 1 base, and 3 bases lay outside the gene matches.

The gene calls are TRBV7-9 and TRBJ2-5; D possibly corresponds to TRBD1 (6 bases). V lost 2 bases and J 10 bases, leaving 14 bases between the germline ends. CDR1 and CDR2 from the germline V gene are SEHNR and FQNEAQ (reference sequence). CDR3 size: 13 residues. CDR3: CASSLSGESDQYF. The CDR3 DNA is TGTGCCAGCAGCTTATCAGGGGAATCGGACCAGTACTTC. Complete variable domain (other parts from reference TRBV7-9 and TRBJ2-5): DTGVSQNPRHKITKRGQNVTFRCDPISEHNRLYWYRQTLGQGPEFLTYFQNEAQLEKSRLLSDRFSAERPKGSFSTLEIQRTEQGDSAMYLCASSLSGESDQYFGPGTRLLVL.

The chain uses TRBV5-4 and TRBJ2-4; TRBD2 agrees at 8 bases. V was clipped by 4 bases and J by 2 bases; unmatched bases: 8. This CDR3 has 16 residues. Germline CDR1 is SGHNT and CDR2 is YYREEE (reference sequence). In DNA form, the CDR3 reads TGTGCCAGCAGCATGGTAGCGGGGCGATCCAAAAACATTCAGTACTTC. Translating gives CASSMVAGRSKNIQYF.

The gene calls are TRBV5-1 and TRBJ1-3, with D uncertain. CDR3 length equals 15 residues. The germline V gene has CDR1 SGHRS and CDR2 YFSETQ. The V end was cut by 0 bases, the J end by 2 bases, with 9 bases between. CDR3 in DNA: TGCGCCAGCAGCTTGGTCTCCGGAGCTGGAAACACCATATATTTT. Translating gives CASSLVSGAGNTIYF.